The 27 T cell receptor beta chains in this list originate from one sample, sequenced in a study of tumor-infiltrating lymphocytes in primary liver carcinoma. The investigators made TCR beta cDNA from about 0.45 ug total RNA, using a constant-region primer. Three-round nested multiplex PCR performed with slightly modified ARM-PCR produced the TCR beta libraries. TRBV1-TRBV30 forward and Cbeta reverse primers drove the first two roughly 9-cycle rounds. TCRdb reprocessed the multiplex PCR reads with MiXCR, giving one entry per CDR3 protein. The sample lists tens of thousands of distinct CDR3 sequences, about three quarters occurring once. Taking about 18-32 mg of unsorted bulk tissue, the authors co-extracted RNA and DNA. The sample was tumor-adjacent normal liver tissue. All receptors come from a man aged 35 to 55 with primary liver carcinoma and hepatitis B virus infection.

A note on this clonotype: The final CDR3 position lacks the conserved phenylalanine or tryptophan, pointing to a likely read error. V gene TRBV6-1 combines with J gene TRBJ2-3; D could derive from TRBD1 or TRBD2 (6 bases each). V was clipped by 10 bases and J by 2 bases, with 40 bases between them. The CDR3 extends over 22 amino acids. Germline assignment: CDR1 MNHNS and CDR2 SASEGT. This CDR3 is CANTELPGDLWGAPGPTDTQYL. Written as DNA, the CDR3 is TGTGCCAACACTGAACTTCCGGGGGATTTATGGGGGGCACCAGGTCCCACAGATACGCAGTATCTT.

This clonotype was seen only a few times. This chain links TRBV6-8 with TRBJ2-1; the D gene is possibly TRBD2 (6 bases). Germline V CDR1 and CDR2: MNHGY, SAAAGT. This CDR3 spans 13 amino acids. V lost 7 bases and J lost 8, with 15 bases in between. As DNA, the CDR3 is TGTGCCAGCATTCCCCGACTAGGTGATGAGCAGTTCTTC. Translation gives CASIPRLGDEQFF.

CDR3 DNA: TGTGCCAGCAGCTTAGCCCACAGAGCTACGCAGTATTTT. This sequence encodes CASSLAHRATQYF. The chain is built from TRBV11-3 and TRBJ2-3; D remains ambiguous. Trimming stripped 1 base from V and 8 bases from J, with 10 bases between. From germline, CDR1 is SGHNT and CDR2 YENEEA. The CDR3 has 13 amino acids.

The V and J genes are TRBV28 and TRBJ2-7; 9 nucleotides line up with TRBD1. Trimming took 6 bases from V and 3 from J; bases not matched to a gene: 9. The CDR3 is 15 residues long. Germline CDR1 is MDHEN and CDR2 is SYDVKM. The CDR3 DNA follows: TGTGCCAGCAGCACAATGGGACAGGGATACTACGAGCAGTACTTC. Translation gives CASSTMGQGYYEQYF.

As concerns this clonotype: This sequence may be a read error, since a much larger clone differs from it by one base. The V gene is TRBV30, the J gene TRBJ2-3, with 8 bases aligning to TRBD2. The CDR3 has 14 amino acids. V was clipped by 5 bases and J by 2 bases; unmatched bases: 6. CDR1 is GTSNPN, CDR2 SVGIG, per germline (reference sequence). The CDR3 DNA is TGTGCCTGGGGCCGACTAGCGTTCACAGATACGCAGTATTTT. Translated, it gives CAWGRLAFTDTQYF.

This clonotype was recorded a few times. One end of the junction fails to match germline, which may point to a read error. This chain uses TRBV7-8 with TRBJ2-5; the match to TRBD2 covers 8 bases. Germline CDR1 and CDR2: SGHVS and FQNEAQ. The CDR3 contains 13 residues. CDR3 bases: TGTGTCAGCACTCTCGGGGGGGTAGAGACCCAGTACTTC. Protein sequence: CVSTLGGVETQYF.

To note about this clonotype: The junction shows a germline mismatch at one end, possibly a read error. The chain carries TRBV6-6 and TRBJ1-1, with D maybe TRBD1 (6 bases). CDR3 size: 15 residues. Germline-derived CDR1 and CDR2 are MNHNY and SVGAGI (reference sequence). CDR3 coding DNA: TGTGCCAGCAGCTTAACGGACAGCATGAACATTGAAGTTTTCTTT. It translates to CASSLTDSMNIEVFF.

V gene TRBV29-1 combines with J gene TRBJ1-1, with 7 nucleotides matching TRBD1. V lost 8 bases, J lost 1 base, and 4 bases stayed unmatched. Germline V lookup: CDR1 SQVTM, CDR2 ANQGSEA. CDR3 length: 12 amino acids. CDR3: CSIGTENTEAFF. The CDR3 coding sequence is TGCAGCATCGGGACAGAGAACACTGAAGCTTTCTTT.

The chain joins TRBV6-6 to TRBJ1-5; TRBD1 matches 7 bases. CDR1 is MNHNY, CDR2 SVGAGI, per germline (reference sequence). V was pared by 5 bases and J by 3 bases, with 7 bases of the junction left unmatched. This CDR3 has 15 amino acids. The CDR3 loop reads CASSVGTVDNQPQHF. The CDR3 DNA sequence: TGTGCCAGCAGTGTCGGGACAGTGGACAATCAGCCCCAGCATTTT.

CDR3: CSVDGTGDKEKLFF. As DNA, the CDR3 is TGCAGCGTTGATGGGACAGGGGATAAGGAAAAACTGTTTTTT. The chain has TRBV29-1 and TRBJ1-4; 10 nucleotides agree with TRBD1. Losses at the gene ends were 3 bases for V and 8 bases for J; bases not matched to a gene: 6. Germline values: CDR1 SQVTM, CDR2 ANQGSEA. The CDR3 contains 14 residues.

Worth noting for this clonotype: The germline gene is not matched at one end of the junction; a read error may be the cause. The V gene is TRBV6-1, the J gene TRBJ2-3, with D perhaps TRBD2 (5 bases). The CDR3 covers 12 residues. CDR1 and CDR2 (germline): MNHNS, SASEGT. CDR3 sequence reads: CANSEVGDMQYF. Written as DNA, the CDR3 is TGTGCCAACAGTGAAGTGGGAGATATGCAGTATTTT.

A note on this clonotype: Sequence at one end of the junction differs from germline and may be a read error. The rearrangement joins TRBV11-2 to TRBJ2-5, with a weak D call TRBD2 (5 bases). Germline V gives CDR1 SGHAT, CDR2 FQNNGV. The CDR3 extends over 18 amino acids. The CDR3 spells CASSLARVALAKKETQYF. CDR3 nucleotides: TGTGCCAGCAGCTTAGCGAGGGTAGCCCTGGCAAAAAAAGAGACCCAGTACTTT. Supplemented by reference TRBV11-2 and TRBJ2-5, the full variable domain reads EAGVAQSPRYKIIEKRQSVAFWCNPISGHATLYWYQQILGQGPKLLIQFQNNGVVDDSQLPKDRFSAERLKGVDSTLKIQPAKLEDSAVYLCASSLARVALAKKETQYFGPGTRLLVL.

Regarding this clonotype: This may arise from a read error, as a much more abundant clone is one base away. The conserved phenylalanine or tryptophan normally closing the CDR3 is absent here, so this likely arose from a read error. The J gene is TRBJ2-7, the V gene TRBV6-2 or TRBV6-3; 12 bases align to TRBD2. J lost 2 bases, V lost 6 bases, and 2 bases had no gene match. Per germline, CDR1 MNHEY and CDR2 SVGEGT. The CDR3 totals 14 residues. The CDR3 sequence is CASRRLAGAYEQYL. CDR3 sequence (DNA): TGTGCCAGCAGGAGACTAGCGGGAGCCTACGAGCAGTACCTC.

This chain uses TRBV11-2 with TRBJ2-7; D gene uncertain. CDR3 size: 15 residues. Germline CDR1 SGHAT, CDR2 FQNNGV. Trimming pared 2 bases from V and 5 bases from J, leaving 16 bases between. This chain's CDR3 is CASSLRLAEAHEQYF. In nucleotides, the CDR3 is TGTGCCAGCAGCTTACGGCTTGCAGAAGCTCACGAGCAGTACTTC.

Notes on this clonotype: One end of the junction does not line up with germline, which may come from a read error. The rearrangement links TRBV11-2 to TRBJ2-7; D might be TRBD2 (5 bases). CDR3 length: 15 amino acids. From germline, CDR1 is SGHAT and CDR2 FQNNGV. CDR3 in DNA: TGCGCCAGCGGTTTAGATCTCGGGGTTACCTACGAGCAGTACTTC. Amino acid sequence: CASGLDLGVTYEQYF.

Ten or more counts support this clonotype. V gene TRBV7-9 combines with J gene TRBJ2-1, with D tentatively TRBD2 (7 bases). The CDR3 has 15 amino acids. V was cut by 4 bases and J by 8 bases, with 18 bases left in between. Per the germline V gene, CDR1 is SEHNR and CDR2 is FQNEAQ (reference sequence). CDR3 region: CASSWWEGGIDEQFF. The CDR3 nucleotides are TGTGCCAGCAGCTGGTGGGAGGGGGGCATTGATGAGCAGTTCTTC.

Concerning this clonotype itself: It may be a read error: a sequence one base away is much more abundant. The chain uses TRBV28 and TRBJ2-7; TRBD2 matches 8 bases. The CDR3 loop spans 15 amino acids. Germline lookup yields CDR1 MDHEN and CDR2 SYDVKM. J gave up 5 bases and V 4 bases, and 10 bases lay outside the gene matches. CDR3 in DNA: TGTGCCAGCAGTTATCCTTTAGCGGGACACCACGAGCAGTACTTC. This gives the protein CASSYPLAGHHEQYF.

V and J are TRBV4-2 and TRBJ2-3, with a tentative D call TRBD2 (6 bases). Germline loops: CDR1 LGHNA, CDR2 YNFKEQ. This CDR3 comprises 16 residues. V was pared by 6 bases and J by 5 bases, with 21 bases between. CDR3 sequence reads: CASSQRGSSFVDTQYF. DNA for the CDR3: TGTGCCAGCAGTCAACGGGGGAGTTCTTTCGTAGATACGCAGTATTTT.

Regarding this clonotype: Without the conserved terminal phenylalanine or tryptophan, this CDR3 likely stems from a read error. V is TRBV5-4 and J is TRBJ2-2; D is uncertain. The V gene's germline CDR1 is SGHNT and CDR2 YYREEE (reference sequence). This CDR3 comprises 12 residues. The CDR3 sequence: CANSLWTGELFL. CDR3 DNA: TGTGCCAACAGCTTATGGACGGGGGAGCTGTTTCTT.

On this clonotype: Sequence at one end of the junction differs from germline and may be a read error. V and J are TRBV12-3 or TRBV12-4 and TRBJ1-5; D remains unclear. This CDR3 is built from 13 residues. DNA for the CDR3: TGTGCCATCAGTTTAGTAAACAATCAGCCCCAGCATTTT. Its translation is CAISLVNNQPQHF.

This chain connects TRBV5-4 to TRBJ2-3; 12 positions agree with TRBD2. After removal of 9 bases from V and 4 bases from J, the junction contained 12 bases not matched to a gene. This CDR3 is 16 amino acids long. CDR1 is SGHNT and CDR2 is YYREEE in the germline V gene (reference sequence). CDR3 in amino acids: CAKSGLAGGRPDTQYF. CDR3 bases: TGTGCCAAGAGCGGTCTAGCGGGAGGGCGCCCAGATACGCAGTATTTT.

About this clonotype: One end of the junction varies from germline; a read error may be responsible. The chain uses TRBV11-2 and TRBJ2-3; possible D gene TRBD2, 6 bases. Germline lookup yields CDR1 SGHAT and CDR2 FQNNGV. This CDR3 comprises 15 residues. The CDR3: CASSFHGGSTDAQYF. The CDR3 DNA reads as TGTGCTAGCAGCTTCCACGGGGGTAGCACAGATGCGCAGTATTTT.

This clonotype was counted between two and nine times. Relative to the germline gene, one junction end is altered; a read error may explain this. CDR3 DNA: TGCGGGGTCAAGTTTGGACAGTCGATCTATGGCTACACTTTC. It is translated as CGVKFGQSIYGYTF. This chain connects TRBV29-1 to TRBJ1-2, with a weak D call TRBD1 (6 bases). The germline V gene encodes CDR1 SQVTM and CDR2 ANQGSEA. CDR3 size: 14 residues.

Many counts were recorded for this clonotype. The chain joins TRBV6-1 to TRBJ1-5, with D unclear. This CDR3 has 15 residues. Germline CDR1 MNHNS, CDR2 SASEGT. The V end was cut by 1 base, the J end by 7 bases, with 14 bases between. The CDR3 region has the DNA TGTGCCAGCAGTGAAGAATTCGGGGATAGGCAGCCCCAGCATTTT. Translated, it gives CASSEEFGDRQPQHF.

Concerning this clonotype: The junction departs from the called germline gene at one end, perhaps through a read error. The chain recombines TRBV11-2 with TRBJ2-3, with D tentatively TRBD1 or TRBD2 (5 bases each). Germline lookup yields CDR1 SGHAT and CDR2 FQNNGV. The CDR3 is made up of 15 amino acids. CDR3 coding DNA: TGTGCCAGCAGCTTCTACGGGGCTAACACAGATACGCAATATTTT. Its protein product is CASSFYGANTDTQYF.

This clonotype is medium-sized (0.01 to 0.1%) in the sample. The genes are TRBV11-1 and TRBJ2-7; tentative D call: TRBD2 (6 bases). V lost 2 bases and J lost 6, with 20 bases in between. The CDR3 has 16 residues. Per the germline V gene, CDR1 is SGHAT and CDR2 is FQDESV (reference sequence). In DNA, the CDR3 is TGTGCCAGCAGCTTAACAGCCGGGAGATCAACGGGCGAGCAGTACTTC. Its protein is CASSLTAGRSTGEQYF.

Concerning this clonotype itself: The conserved phenylalanine or tryptophan normally closing the CDR3 is absent here, so this likely arose from a read error. The J gene is TRBJ2-2, the V gene TRBV6-5; TRBD2 aligns across 13 bases. Germline loops: CDR1 MNHEY, CDR2 SVGAGI. V lost 5 bases to trimming and J lost 1 base; unmatched junction nucleotides: 4. This CDR3 comprises 17 residues. The CDR3 nucleotides read TGTGCCAGCAGTGTATGGACTAGCGGGGGGAACACCGGGGAGCTGTTTTTA. Translated: CASSVWTSGGNTGELFL.